This T cell receptor (beta chain) was captured in a study of T-cell memory formation after mild COVID-19. Study background: In these data, TCR clusters were largely donor specific.

Overall study findings and caveats: Pre-infection memory carried some responding clones, suggesting that cross-reactive memory joined. Of the contracting clones, CD4+ ones lay mainly in CM and EM, and CD8+ ones in EMRA.

Trimming took off 2 bases at V and 2 bases at J, with 10 bases between the two ends. The CDR3 consists of 15 residues. TCR alpha and TCR beta cDNA libraries carrying sample barcodes and UMIs were produced by 5'RACE using constant-segment primers. One entry per CDR3 protein, called by TCRdb with MiXCR from the 5' RACE reads. The sample includes about 430,000 distinct CDR3 sequences, around 24% of them seen just once. This clonotype was recorded a few times. The antigen is undetermined. The chain uses TRBV12-3 or TRBV12-4 and TRBJ2-1; tentative D call: TRBD1 (5 bases). This TCR was sampled from an adult woman who had mild COVID-19 (a few samples of this study predate the infection). Cell type and time point are not known. The specimen was PBMCs or a T cell subset sorted from them (not recorded which). CDR3 DNA: TGTGCCAGCAGTTTAAGGACAAACACCTACAATGAGCAGTTCTTC. Translating gives CASSLRTNTYNEQFF.